This T cell receptor beta chain came from a study of spatial heterogeneity in lung cancer. The overall study: Beta-chain sequences were consistently detected more often than alpha-chain sequences.

This clonotype is termed medium-sized. For a library built for alpha chains, this beta chain is a stray read; little rests on its size. Documented time point: sample taken at primary tumor resection. Donation came from 70 or so patients with untreated early-stage non-small cell lung cancer. Researchers sequenced whole RNA taken from tumor, nontumor lung or frozen PBMC without sorting. J was trimmed by 4 bases and V by 5 bases; bases with no gene match: 10. Per the germline V gene, CDR1 is SNHLY and CDR2 is FYNNEI. CDR3 length: 16 amino acids. Every TCR cDNA molecule bore a unique molecular identifier. TCRdb called the 5' RACE reads again in MiXCR, with one record for every CDR3 protein. This sample has about 6,100 distinct CDR3 sequences, with approximately 12% found just once.

The material sequenced was lung tissue, taken at surgery. This sequence joins TRBV2 and TRBJ1-2, with 10 nucleotides matching TRBD1. This TCR derives from a human donor with early-stage non-small cell lung cancer. The CDR3 sequence is CASSRDRGSVGYGYTF. For the CDR3, the DNA is TGTGCCAGCAGTCGGGACAGGGGAAGTGTAGGCTATGGCTACACCTTC.